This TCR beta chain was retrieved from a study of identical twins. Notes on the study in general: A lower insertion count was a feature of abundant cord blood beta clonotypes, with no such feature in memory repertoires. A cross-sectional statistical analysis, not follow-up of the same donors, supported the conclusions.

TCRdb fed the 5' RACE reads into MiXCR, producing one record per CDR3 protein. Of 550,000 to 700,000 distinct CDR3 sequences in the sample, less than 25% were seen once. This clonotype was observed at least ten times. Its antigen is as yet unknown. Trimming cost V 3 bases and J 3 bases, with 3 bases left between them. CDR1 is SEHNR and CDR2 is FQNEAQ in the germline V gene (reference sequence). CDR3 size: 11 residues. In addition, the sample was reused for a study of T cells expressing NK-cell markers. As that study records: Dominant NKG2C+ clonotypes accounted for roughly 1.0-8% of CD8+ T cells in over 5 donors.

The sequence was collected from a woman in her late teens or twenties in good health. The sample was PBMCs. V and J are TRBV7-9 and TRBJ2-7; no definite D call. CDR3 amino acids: CASSLYYEQYF. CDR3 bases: TGTGCCAGCAGCTTGTACTACGAGCAGTACTTC. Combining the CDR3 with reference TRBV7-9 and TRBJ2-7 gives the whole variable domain DTGVSQNPRHKITKRGQNVTFRCDPISEHNRLYWYRQTLGQGPEFLTYFQNEAQLEKSRLLSDRFSAERPKGSFSTLEIQRTEQGDSAMYLCASSLYYEQYFGPGTRLTVT.